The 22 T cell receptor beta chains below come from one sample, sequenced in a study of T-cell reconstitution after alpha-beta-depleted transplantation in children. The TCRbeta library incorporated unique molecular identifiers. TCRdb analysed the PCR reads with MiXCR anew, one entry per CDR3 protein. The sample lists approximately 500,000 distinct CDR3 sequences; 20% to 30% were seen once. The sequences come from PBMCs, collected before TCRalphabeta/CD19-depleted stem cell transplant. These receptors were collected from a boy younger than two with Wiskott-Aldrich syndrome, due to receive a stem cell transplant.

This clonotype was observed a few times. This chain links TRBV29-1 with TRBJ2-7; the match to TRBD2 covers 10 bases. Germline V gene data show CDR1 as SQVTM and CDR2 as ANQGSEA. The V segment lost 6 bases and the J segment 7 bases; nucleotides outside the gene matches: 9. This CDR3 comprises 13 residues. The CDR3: CSVTGTSVWEQYF. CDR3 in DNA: TGCAGCGTGACCGGGACTAGCGTTTGGGAGCAGTACTTC.

CDR3: CASSLKQGPEAFF. CDR3 sequence (DNA): TGTGCCAGCAGCCTCAAACAGGGGCCTGAAGCTTTCTTT. The rearrangement links TRBV7-8 to TRBJ1-1; the match to TRBD1 covers 7 bases. The length of the CDR3 is 13 residues. V shed 5 bases, J shed 6 bases, and the junction held 6 bases outside the gene matches. In germline, CDR1 is SGHVS, CDR2 FQNEAQ.

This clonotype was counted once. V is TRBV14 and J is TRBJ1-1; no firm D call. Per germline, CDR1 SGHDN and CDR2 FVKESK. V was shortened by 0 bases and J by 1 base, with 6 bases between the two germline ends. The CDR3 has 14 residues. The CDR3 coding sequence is TGTGCCAGCAGCCAAGATCGACCGAACACTGAAGCTTTCTTT. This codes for CASSQDRPNTEAFF.

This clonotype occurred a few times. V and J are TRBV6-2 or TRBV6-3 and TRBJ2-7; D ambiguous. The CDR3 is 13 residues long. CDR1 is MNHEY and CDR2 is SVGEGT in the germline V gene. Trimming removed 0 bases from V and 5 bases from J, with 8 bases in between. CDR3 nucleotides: TGTGCCAGCAGTTACTCGAGAAGGGACGAGCAGTACTTC. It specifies CASSYSRRDEQYF.

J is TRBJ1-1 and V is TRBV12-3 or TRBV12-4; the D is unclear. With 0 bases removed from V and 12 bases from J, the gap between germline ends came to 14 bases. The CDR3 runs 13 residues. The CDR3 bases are TGTGCCAGCAGTTTAGCGGCCAGGTCGGTGACTTTCTTT. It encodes CASSLAARSVTFF.

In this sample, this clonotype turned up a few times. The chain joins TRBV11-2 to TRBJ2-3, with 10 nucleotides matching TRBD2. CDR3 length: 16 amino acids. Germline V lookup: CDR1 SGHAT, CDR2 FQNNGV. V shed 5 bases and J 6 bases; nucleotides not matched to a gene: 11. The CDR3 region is CASSSLLAGVFDTQYF. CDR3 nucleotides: TGTGCCAGCAGCAGCCTCCTAGCGGGAGTCTTTGATACGCAGTATTTT.

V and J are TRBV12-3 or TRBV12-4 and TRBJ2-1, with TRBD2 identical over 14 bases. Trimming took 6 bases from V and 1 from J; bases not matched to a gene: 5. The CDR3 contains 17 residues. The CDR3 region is CASRPGLAGVSYNEQFF. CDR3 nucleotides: TGTGCCAGCAGACCGGGACTAGCGGGAGTGTCCTACAATGAGCAGTTCTTC.

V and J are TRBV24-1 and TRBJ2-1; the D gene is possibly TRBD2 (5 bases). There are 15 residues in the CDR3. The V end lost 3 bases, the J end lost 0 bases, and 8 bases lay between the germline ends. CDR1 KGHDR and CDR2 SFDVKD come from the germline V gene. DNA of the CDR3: TGTGCCACCAGTGATGTAAGCGGCTCCTACAATGAGCAGTTCTTC. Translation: CATSDVSGSYNEQFF.

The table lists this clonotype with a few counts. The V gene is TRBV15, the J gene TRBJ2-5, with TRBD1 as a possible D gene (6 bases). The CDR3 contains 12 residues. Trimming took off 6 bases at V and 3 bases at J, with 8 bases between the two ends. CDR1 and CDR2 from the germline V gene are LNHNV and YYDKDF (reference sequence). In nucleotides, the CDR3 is TGTGCCACCAGGGACAGAAAAGAGACCCAGTACTTC. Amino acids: CATRDRKETQYF.

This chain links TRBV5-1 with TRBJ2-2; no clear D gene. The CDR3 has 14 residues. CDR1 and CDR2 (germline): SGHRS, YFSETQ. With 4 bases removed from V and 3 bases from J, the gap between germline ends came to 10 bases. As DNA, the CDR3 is TGCGCCAGCAGCAAACGTACAGACACCGGGGAGCTGTTTTTT. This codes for CASSKRTDTGELFF.

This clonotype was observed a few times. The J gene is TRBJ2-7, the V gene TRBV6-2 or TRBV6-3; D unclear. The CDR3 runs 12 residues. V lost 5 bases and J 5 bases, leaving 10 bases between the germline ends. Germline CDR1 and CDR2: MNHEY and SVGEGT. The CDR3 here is CASSPTRHEQYF. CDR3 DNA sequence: TGTGCCAGCAGTCCTACTCGGCACGAGCAGTACTTC.

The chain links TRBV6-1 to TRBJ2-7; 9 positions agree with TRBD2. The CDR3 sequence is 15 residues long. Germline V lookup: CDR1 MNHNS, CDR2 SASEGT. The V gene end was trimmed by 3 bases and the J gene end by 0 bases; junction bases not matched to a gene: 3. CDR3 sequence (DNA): TGTGCCAGCAGTGACTTAGCGGGAGCCTCCTACGAGCAGTACTTC. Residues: CASSDLAGASYEQYF.

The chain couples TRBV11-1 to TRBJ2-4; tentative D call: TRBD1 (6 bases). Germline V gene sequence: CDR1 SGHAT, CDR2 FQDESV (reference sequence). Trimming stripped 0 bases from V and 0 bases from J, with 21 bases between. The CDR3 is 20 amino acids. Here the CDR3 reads CASSLALETGRGIAKNIQYF. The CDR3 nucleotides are TGTGCCAGCAGCTTAGCCCTCGAAACAGGAAGGGGGATAGCCAAAAACATTCAGTACTTC.

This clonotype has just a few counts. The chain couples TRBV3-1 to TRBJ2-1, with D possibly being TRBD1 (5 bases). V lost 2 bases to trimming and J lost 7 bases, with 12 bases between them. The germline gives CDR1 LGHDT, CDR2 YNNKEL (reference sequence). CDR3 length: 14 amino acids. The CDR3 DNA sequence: TGTGCCAGCAGCCAAAACTTAGGGGTGAATGAGCAGTTCTTC. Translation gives CASSQNLGVNEQFF.

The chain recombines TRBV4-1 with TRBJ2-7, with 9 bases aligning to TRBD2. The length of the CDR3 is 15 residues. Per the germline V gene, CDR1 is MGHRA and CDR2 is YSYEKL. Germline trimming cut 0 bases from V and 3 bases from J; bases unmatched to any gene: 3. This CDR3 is CASSQETSGLYEQYF. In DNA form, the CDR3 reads TGCGCCAGCAGCCAAGAAACTAGCGGGCTCTACGAGCAGTACTTC.

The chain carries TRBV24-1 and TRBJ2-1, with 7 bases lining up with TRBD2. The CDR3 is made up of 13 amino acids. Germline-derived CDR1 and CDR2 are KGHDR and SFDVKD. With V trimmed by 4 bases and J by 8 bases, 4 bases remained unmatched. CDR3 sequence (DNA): TGTGCCACCAGTGACGGAGGGAGGGATGAGCAGTTCTTC. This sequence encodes CATSDGGRDEQFF.

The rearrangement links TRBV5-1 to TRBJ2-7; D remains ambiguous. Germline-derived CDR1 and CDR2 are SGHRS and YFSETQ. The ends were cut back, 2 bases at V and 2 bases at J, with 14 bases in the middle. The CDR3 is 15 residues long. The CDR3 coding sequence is TGCGCCAGCAGCTTAATGGACGGCGGAACCTACGAGCAGTACTTC. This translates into CASSLMDGGTYEQYF.

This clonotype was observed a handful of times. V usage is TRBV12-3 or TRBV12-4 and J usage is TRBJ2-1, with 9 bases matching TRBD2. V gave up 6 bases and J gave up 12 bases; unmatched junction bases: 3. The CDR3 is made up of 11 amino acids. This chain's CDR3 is CASRNSGGQFF. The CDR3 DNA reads TGTGCCAGCAGGAATAGCGGGGGGCAGTTCTTC.

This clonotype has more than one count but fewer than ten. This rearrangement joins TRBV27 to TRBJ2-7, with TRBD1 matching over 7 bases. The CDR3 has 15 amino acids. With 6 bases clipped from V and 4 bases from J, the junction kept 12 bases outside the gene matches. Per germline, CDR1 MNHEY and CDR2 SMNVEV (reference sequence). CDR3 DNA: TGTGCCAGCAGAAAACCCCGGGACAGCTCATACGAGCAGTACTTC. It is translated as CASRKPRDSSYEQYF.

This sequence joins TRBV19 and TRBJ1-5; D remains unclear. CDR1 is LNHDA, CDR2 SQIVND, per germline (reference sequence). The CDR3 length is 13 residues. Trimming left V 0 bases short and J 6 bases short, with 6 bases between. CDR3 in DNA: TGTGCCAGTAGTATAGATCGTGGTCAGCCCCAGCATTTT. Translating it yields CASSIDRGQPQHF.

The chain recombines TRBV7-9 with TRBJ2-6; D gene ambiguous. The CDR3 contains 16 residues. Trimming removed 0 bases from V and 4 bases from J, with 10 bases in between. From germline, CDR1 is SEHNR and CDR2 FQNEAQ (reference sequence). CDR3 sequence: CASSLASPLGANVLTF. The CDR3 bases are TGTGCCAGCAGCTTAGCGTCCCCCCTCGGGGCCAACGTCCTGACTTTC.

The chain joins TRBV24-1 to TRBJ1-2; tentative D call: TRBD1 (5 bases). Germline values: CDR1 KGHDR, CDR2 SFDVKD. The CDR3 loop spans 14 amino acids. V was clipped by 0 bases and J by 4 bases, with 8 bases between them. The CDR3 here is CATSDLRGTYGYTF. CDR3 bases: TGTGCCACCAGTGATTTGCGGGGGACCTATGGCTACACCTTC.